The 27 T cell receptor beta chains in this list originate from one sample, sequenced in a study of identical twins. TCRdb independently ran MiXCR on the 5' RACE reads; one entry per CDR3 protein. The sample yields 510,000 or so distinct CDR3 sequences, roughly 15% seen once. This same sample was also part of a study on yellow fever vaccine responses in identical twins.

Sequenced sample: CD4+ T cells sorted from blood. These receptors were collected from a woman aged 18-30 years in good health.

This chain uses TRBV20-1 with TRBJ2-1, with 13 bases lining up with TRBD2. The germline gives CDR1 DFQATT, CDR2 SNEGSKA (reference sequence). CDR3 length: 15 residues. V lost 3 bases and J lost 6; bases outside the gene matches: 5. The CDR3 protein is CSASPGLAGANEQFF. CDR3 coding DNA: TGCAGTGCTAGTCCCGGACTAGCGGGAGCCAATGAGCAGTTCTTC.

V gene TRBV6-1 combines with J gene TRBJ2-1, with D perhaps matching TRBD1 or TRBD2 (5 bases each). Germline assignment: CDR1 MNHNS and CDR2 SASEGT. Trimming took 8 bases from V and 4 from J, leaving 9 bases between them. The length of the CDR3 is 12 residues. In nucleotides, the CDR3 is TGTGCCAGCTGGGGGTTGTACAATGAGCAGTTCTTC. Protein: CASWGLYNEQFF.

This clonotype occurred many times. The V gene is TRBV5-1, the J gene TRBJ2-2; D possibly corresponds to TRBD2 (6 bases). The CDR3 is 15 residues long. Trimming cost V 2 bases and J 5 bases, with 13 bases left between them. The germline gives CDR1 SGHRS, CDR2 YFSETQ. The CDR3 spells CASSLGTYQTGELFF. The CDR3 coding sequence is TGCGCCAGCAGCTTAGGGACTTACCAAACCGGGGAGCTGTTTTTT.

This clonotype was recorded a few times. CDR3 DNA sequence: TGTGCCAGCAGGTTTTCGGGTACAGGTGGGACTGAAGCTTTCTTT. This gives the protein CASRFSGTGGTEAFF. The chain couples TRBV6-2 or TRBV6-3 to TRBJ1-1; TRBD1 is a possible D gene (5 bases). Trimming stripped 6 bases from V and 5 bases from J, with 19 bases between. Per germline, CDR1 MNHEY and CDR2 SVGEGT. The CDR3 totals 15 residues.

CDR3 residues: CASSQERGLAGSSTDTQYF. CDR3 bases: TGCGCCAGCAGCCAAGAGAGGGGACTAGCGGGATCAAGCACAGATACGCAGTATTTT. This chain connects TRBV4-1 to TRBJ2-3; 13 bases match TRBD2. The J segment lost 0 bases and the V segment lost 0 bases, leaving 6 bases of the junction unmatched. The CDR3 extends over 19 amino acids. Germline loops: CDR1 MGHRA, CDR2 YSYEKL.

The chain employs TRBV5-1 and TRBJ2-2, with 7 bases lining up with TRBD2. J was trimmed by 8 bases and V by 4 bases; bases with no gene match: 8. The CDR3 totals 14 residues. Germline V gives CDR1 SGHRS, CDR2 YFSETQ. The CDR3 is CASSPIAGSGELFF. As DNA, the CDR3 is TGCGCCAGCAGCCCGATAGCGGGCTCGGGGGAGCTGTTTTTT. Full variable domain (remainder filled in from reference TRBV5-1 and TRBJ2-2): KAGVTQTPRYLIKTRGQQVTLSCSPISGHRSVSWYQQTPGQGLQFLFEYFSETQRNKGNFPGRFSGRQFSNSRSEMNVSTLELGDSALYLCASSPIAGSGELFFGEGSRLTVL.

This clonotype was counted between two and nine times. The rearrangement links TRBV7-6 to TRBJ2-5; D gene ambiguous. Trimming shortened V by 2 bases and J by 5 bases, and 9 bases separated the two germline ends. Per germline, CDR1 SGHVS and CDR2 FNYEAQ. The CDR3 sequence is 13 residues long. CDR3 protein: CASSLNGRETQYF. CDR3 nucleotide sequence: TGTGCCAGCAGCTTAAACGGGCGGGAGACCCAGTACTTC. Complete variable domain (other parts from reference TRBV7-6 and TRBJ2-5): GAGVSQSPRYKVTKRGQDVALRCDPISGHVSLYWYRQALGQGPEFLTYFNYEAQQDKSGLPNDRFSAERPEGSISTLTIQRTEQRDSAMYRCASSLNGRETQYFGPGTRLLVL.

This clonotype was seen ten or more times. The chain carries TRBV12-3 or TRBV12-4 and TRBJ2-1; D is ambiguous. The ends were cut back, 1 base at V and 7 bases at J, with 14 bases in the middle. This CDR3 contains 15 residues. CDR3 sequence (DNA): TGTGCCAGCAGTTTAGATCCAGGAAGGGATAATGAGCAGTTCTTC. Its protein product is CASSLDPGRDNEQFF.

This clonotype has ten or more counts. The CDR3, as DNA: TGTGCCAGCAGTCTGAGCGGTTACGAGCAGTACGTC. Protein product: CASSLSGYEQYV. The rearrangement links TRBV28 to TRBJ2-7; maybe TRBD2 (5 bases). Deletions cut 5 bases from V and 4 bases from J, with 9 bases between. Germline assignment: CDR1 MDHEN and CDR2 SYDVKM. The CDR3 is 12 amino acids.

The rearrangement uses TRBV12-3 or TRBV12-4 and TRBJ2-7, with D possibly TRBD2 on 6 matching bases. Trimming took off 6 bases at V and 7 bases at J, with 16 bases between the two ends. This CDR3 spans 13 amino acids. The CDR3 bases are TGTGCCAGCAGCCCGTTGGGAGGAGGGGAGCAGTACGTC. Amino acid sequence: CASSPLGGGEQYV.

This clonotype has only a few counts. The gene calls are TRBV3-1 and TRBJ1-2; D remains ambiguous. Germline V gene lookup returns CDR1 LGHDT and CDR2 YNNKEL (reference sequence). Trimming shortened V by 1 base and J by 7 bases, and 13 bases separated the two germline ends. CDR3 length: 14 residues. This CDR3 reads CASSQVAQRGGYTF. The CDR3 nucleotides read TGTGCCAGCAGCCAAGTGGCCCAACGGGGTGGCTACACCTTC.

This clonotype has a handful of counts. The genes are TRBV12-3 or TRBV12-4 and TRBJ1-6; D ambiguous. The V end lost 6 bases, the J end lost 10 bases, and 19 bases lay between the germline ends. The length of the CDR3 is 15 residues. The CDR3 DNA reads TGTGCCAGCAGCGCGGTTCCGGGGATACGATCACCCCTCCACTTT. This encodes CASSAVPGIRSPLHF.

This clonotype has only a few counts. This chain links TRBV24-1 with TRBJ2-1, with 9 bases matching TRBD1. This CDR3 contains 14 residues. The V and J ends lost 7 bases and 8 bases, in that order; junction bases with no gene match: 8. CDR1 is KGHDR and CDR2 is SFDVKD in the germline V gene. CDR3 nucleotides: TGTGCCACCAGAACAGGGGGCGCCTTGTATGAGCAGTTCTTC. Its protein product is CATRTGGALYEQFF.

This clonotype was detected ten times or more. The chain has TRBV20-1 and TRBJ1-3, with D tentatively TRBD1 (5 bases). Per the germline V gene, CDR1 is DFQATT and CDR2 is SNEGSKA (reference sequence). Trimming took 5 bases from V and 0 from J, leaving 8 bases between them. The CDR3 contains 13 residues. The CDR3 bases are TGCAGTGCTGCGGGGCCCTCTGGAAACACCATATATTTT. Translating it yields CSAAGPSGNTIYF.

The CDR3 here is CASNSLATGTKETQYF. CDR3 DNA sequence: TGTGCCAGCAATTCACTCGCAACCGGGACTAAAGAGACCCAGTACTTC. The chain couples TRBV7-9 to TRBJ2-5, with TRBD2 identical over 7 bases. This CDR3 region has 16 residues. Germline CDR1 reads SEHNR; CDR2 reads FQNEAQ (reference sequence). With 7 bases clipped from V and 3 bases from J, the junction kept 14 bases outside the gene matches.

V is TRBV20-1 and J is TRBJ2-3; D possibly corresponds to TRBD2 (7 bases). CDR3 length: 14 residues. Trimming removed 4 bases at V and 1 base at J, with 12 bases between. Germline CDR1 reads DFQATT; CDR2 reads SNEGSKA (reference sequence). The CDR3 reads CSATRGAGTDTQYF. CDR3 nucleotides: TGCAGTGCTACCCGGGGGGCCGGCACAGATACGCAGTATTTT.

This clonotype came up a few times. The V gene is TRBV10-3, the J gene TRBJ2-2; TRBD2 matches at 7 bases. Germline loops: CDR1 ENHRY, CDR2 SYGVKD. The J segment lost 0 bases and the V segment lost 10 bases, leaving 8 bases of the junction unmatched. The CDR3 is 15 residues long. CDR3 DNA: TGTGCCACCGGGGGACTATCCGCGAACACCGGGGAGCTGTTTTTT. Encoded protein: CATGGLSANTGELFF.

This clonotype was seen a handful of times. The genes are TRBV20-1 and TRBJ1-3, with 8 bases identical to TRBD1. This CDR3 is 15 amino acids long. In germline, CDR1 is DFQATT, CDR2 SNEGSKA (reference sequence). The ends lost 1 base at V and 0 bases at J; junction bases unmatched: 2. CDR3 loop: CSARGGQVSGNTIYF. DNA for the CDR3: TGCAGTGCTAGAGGGGGACAGGTCTCTGGAAACACCATATATTTT.

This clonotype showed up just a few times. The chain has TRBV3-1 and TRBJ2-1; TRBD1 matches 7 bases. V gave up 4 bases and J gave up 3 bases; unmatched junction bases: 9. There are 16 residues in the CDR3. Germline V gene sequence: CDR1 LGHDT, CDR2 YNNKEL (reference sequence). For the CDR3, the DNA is TGTGCCAGCAGCCTAGACCGGGACAGAGACTACAATGAGCAGTTCTTC. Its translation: CASSLDRDRDYNEQFF.

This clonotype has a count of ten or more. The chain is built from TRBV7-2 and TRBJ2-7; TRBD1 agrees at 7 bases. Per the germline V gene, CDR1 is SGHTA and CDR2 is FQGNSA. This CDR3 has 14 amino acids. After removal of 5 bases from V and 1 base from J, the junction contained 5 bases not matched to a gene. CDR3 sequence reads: CASSPRTGSYEQYF. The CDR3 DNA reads TGTGCCAGCAGCCCAAGGACAGGATCCTACGAGCAGTACTTC.

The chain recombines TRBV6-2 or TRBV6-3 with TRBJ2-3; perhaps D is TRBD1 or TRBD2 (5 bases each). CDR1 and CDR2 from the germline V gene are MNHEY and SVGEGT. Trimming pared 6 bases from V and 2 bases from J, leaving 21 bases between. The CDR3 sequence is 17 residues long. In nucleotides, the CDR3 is TGTGCCAGCAGGAAAGCCGGGACCAGATTTTCCACAGATACGCAGTATTTT. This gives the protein CASRKAGTRFSTDTQYF.

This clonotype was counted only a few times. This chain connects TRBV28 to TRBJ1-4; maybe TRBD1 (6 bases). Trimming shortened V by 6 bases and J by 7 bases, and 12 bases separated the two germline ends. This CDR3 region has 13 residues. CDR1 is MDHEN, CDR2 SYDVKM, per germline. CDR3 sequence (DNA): TGTGCCAGCAGCGCTGGGGGCCGTGAAAAACTGTTTTTT. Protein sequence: CASSAGGREKLFF.

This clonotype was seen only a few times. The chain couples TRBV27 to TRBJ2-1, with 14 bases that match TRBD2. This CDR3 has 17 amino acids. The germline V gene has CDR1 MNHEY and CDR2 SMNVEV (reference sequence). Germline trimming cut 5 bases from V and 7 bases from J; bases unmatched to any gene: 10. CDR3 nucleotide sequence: TGTGCCAGCAGTCCGAAGGGCGGGACTAGCGGGAGTAATGAGCAGTTCTTC. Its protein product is CASSPKGGTSGSNEQFF.

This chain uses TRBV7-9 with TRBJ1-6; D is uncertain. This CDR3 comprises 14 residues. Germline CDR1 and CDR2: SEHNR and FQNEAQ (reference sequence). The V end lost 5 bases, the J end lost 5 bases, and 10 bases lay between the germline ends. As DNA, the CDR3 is TGTGCCAGCAGCGAGAAGGCCGATAATTCACCCCTCCACTTT. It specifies CASSEKADNSPLHF.

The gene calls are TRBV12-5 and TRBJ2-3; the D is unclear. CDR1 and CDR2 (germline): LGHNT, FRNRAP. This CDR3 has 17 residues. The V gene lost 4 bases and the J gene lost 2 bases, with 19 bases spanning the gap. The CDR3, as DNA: TGTGCTAGTGGTTCCGGTCGGGCGAAGACGGACACAGATACGCAGTATTTT. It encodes CASGSGRAKTDTDTQYF.

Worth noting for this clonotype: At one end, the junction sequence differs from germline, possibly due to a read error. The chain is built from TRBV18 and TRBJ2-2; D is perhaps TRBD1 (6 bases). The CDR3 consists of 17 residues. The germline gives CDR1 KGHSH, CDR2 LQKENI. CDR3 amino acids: CGSSPTRAGANTGELFF. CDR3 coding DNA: TGTGGCAGCTCACCTACCAGGGCAGGGGCGAACACCGGGGAGCTGTTTTTT.

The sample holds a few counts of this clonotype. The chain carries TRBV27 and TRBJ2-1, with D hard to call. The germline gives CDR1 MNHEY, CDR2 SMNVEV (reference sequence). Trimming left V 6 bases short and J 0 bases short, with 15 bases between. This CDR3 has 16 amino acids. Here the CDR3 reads CASSRMLESSYNEQFF. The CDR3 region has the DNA TGTGCCAGCAGCCGTATGCTAGAGAGCTCCTACAATGAGCAGTTCTTC.